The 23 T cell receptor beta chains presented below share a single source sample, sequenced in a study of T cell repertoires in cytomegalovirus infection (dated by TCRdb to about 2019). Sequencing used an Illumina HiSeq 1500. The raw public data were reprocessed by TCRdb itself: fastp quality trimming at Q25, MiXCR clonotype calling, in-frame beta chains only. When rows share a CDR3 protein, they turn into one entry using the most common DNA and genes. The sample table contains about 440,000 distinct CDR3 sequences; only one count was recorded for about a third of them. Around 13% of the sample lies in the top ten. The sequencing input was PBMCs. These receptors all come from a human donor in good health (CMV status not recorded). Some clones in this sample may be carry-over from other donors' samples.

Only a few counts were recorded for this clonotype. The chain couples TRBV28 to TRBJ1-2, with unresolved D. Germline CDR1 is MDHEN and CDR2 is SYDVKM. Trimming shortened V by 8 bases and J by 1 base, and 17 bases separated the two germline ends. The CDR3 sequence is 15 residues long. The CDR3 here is CASSEGQKNNYGYTF. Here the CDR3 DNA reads TGTGCCAGCTCCGAAGGGCAGAAGAATAACTATGGCTACACCTTC.

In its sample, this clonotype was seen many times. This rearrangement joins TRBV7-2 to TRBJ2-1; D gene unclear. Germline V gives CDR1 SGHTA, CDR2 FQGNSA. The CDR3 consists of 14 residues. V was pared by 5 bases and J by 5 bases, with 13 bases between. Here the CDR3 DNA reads TGTGCCAGCAGCCTAGAATTCCCTCACAATGAGCAGTTCTTC. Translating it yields CASSLEFPHNEQFF.

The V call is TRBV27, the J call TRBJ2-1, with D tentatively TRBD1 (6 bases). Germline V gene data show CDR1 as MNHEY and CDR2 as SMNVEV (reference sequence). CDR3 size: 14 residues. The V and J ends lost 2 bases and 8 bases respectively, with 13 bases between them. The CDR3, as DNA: TGTGCCAGCAGTTTAAACAGGGCCCACGATGAGCAGTTCTTC. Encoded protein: CASSLNRAHDEQFF.

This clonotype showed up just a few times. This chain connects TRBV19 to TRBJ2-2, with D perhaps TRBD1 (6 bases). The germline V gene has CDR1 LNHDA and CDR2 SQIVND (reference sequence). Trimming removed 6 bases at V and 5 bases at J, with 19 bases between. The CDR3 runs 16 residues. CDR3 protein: CASRPPPGHPTGELFF. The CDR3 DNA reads TGTGCCAGTAGACCCCCTCCGGGACACCCGACCGGGGAGCTGTTTTTT.

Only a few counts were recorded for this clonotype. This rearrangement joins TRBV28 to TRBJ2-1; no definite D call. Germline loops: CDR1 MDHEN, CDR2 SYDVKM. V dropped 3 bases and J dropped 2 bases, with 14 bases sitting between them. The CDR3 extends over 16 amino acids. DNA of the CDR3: TGTGCCAGCAGTTTCCCAACCCGAACTACCTACAATGAGCAGTTCTTC. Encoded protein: CASSFPTRTTYNEQFF.

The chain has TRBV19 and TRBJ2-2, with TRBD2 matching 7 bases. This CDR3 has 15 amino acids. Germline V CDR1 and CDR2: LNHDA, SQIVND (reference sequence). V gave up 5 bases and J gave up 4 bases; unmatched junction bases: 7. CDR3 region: CASSWTSRGTGELFF. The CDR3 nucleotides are TGTGCCAGTAGTTGGACTAGTAGGGGCACCGGGGAGCTGTTTTTT.

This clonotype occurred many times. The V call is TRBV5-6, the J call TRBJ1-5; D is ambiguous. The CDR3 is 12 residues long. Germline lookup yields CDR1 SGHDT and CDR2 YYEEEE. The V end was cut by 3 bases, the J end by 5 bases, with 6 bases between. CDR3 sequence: CASSSGDQPQHF. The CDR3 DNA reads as TGTGCCAGCAGCTCAGGTGATCAGCCCCAGCATTTT.

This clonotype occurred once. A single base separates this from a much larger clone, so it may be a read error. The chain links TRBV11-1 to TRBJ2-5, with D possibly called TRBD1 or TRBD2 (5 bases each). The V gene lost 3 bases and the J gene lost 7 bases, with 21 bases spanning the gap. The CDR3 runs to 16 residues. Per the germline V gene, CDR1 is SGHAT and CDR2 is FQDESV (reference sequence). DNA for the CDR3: TGTGCCAGCAGCTTCCTCGGGGCATGGAAAGAGGTGACCCAGTACTTC. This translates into CASSFLGAWKEVTQYF. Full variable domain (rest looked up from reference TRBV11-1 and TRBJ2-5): EAEVAQSPRYKITEKSQAVAFWCDPISGHATLYWYRQILGQGPELLVQFQDESVVDDSQLPKDRFSAERLKGVDSTLKIQPAELGDSAMYLCASSFLGAWKEVTQYFGPGTRLLVL.

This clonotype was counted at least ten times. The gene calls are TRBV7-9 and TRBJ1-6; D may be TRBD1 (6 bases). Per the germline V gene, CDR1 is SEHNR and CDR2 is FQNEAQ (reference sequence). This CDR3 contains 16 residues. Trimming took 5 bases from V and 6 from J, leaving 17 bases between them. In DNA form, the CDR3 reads TGTGCCAGCAGCAGCCGGTGGGGGGCAGGTAATTCACCCCTCCACTTT. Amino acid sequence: CASSSRWGAGNSPLHF.

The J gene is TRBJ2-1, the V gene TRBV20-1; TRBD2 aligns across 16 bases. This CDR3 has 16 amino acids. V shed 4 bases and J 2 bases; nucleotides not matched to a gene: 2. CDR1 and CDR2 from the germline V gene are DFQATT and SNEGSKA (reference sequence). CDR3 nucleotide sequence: TGCAGTGCTAAGGGACTAGCGGGGGGGCCCTACAATGAGCAGTTCTTC. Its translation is CSAKGLAGGPYNEQFF.

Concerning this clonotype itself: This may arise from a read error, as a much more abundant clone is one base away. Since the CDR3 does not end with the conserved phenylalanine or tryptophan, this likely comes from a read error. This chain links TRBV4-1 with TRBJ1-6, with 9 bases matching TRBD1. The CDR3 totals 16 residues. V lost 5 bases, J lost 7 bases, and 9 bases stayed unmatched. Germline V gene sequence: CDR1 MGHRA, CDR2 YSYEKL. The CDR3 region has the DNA TGCGCCAGCAGCTCGCCCACAGGGGGCGTAAATTCACCCCTCCACTTG. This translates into CASSSPTGGVNSPLHL.

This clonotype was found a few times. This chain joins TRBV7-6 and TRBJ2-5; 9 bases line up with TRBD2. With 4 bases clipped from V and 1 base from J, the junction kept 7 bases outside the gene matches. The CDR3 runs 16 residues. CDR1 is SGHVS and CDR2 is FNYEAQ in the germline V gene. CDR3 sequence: CASSSERGEPQETQYF. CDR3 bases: TGTGCCAGCAGCTCGGAGCGGGGGGAACCCCAAGAGACCCAGTACTTC.

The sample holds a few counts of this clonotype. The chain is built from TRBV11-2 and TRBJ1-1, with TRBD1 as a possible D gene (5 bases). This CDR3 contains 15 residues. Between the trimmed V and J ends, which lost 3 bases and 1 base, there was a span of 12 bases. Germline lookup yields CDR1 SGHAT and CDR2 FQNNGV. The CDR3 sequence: CASSFNGGGNTEAFF. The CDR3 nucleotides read TGTGCCAGCAGCTTCAACGGGGGGGGGAACACTGAAGCTTTCTTT.

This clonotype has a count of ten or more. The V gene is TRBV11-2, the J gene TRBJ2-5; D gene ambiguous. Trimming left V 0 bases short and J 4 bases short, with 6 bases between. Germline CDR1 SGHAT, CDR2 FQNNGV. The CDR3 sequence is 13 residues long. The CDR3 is CASSLDPGETQYF. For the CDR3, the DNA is TGTGCCAGCAGCTTAGATCCGGGAGAGACCCAGTACTTC.

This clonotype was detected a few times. For the CDR3, the DNA is TGTGCCAGCAGCTTGGGATTGGGAAAACTGTTTTTT. It codes for CASSLGLGKLFF. The chain joins TRBV7-9 to TRBJ1-4, with unresolved D. The CDR3 has 12 residues. Trimming cost V 3 bases and J 10 bases, with 9 bases left between them. Germline V gives CDR1 SEHNR, CDR2 FQNEAQ (reference sequence).

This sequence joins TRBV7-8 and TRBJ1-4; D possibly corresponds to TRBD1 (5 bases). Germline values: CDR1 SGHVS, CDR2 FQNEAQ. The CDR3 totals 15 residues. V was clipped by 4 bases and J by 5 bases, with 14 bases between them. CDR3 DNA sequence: TGTGCCAGCAGCTGCTTGGCAGGGACCAATGAAAAACTGTTTTTT. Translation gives CASSCLAGTNEKLFF.

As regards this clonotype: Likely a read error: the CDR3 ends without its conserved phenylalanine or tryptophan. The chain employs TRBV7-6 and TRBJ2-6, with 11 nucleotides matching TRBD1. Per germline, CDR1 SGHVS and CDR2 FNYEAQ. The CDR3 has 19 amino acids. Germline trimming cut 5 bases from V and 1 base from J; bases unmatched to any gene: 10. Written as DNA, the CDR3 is TGTGCCAGCAGCCTAGGTTTAGGACAGGGGGCTTCTGGGGCCAACGTCCTGACTTTA. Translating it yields CASSLGLGQGASGANVLTL.

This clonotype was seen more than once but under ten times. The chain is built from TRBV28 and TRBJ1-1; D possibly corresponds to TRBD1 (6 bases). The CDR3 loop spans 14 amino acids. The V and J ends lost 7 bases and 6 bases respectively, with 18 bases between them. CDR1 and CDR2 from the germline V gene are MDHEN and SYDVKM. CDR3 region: CASKPAGGESEAFF. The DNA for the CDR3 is TGTGCCAGCAAGCCCGCCGGGGGCGAGTCTGAAGCTTTCTTT.

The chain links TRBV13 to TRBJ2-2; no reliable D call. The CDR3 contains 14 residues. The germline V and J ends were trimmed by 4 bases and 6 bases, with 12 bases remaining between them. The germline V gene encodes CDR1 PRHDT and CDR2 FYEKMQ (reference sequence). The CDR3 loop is CASSSELAAGELFF. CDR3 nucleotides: TGTGCCAGCAGCTCAGAGTTGGCGGCCGGGGAGCTGTTTTTT.

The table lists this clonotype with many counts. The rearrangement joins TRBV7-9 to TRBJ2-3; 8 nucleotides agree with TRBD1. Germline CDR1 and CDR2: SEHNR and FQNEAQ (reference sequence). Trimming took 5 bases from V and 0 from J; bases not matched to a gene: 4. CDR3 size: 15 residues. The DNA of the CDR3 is TGTGCCAGCAGCCCCGGACAGGGTAGCACAGATACGCAGTATTTT. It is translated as CASSPGQGSTDTQYF.

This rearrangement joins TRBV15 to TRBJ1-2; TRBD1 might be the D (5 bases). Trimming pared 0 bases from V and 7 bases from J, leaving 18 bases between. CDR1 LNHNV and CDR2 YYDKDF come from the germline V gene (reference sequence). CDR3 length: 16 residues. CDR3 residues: CATSRDSRGTPFGYTF. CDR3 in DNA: TGTGCCACCAGCAGAGATTCCCGGGGGACTCCTTTTGGCTACACCTTC.

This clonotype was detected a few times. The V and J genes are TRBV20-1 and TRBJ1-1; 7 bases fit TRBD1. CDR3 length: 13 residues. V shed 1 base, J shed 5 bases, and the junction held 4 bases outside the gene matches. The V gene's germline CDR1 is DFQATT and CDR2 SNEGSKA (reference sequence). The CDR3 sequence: CSARGQGWTEAFF. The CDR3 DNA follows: TGCAGTGCTAGAGGACAGGGATGGACTGAAGCTTTCTTT.

Here the CDR3 DNA reads TGTGCCAGCAGCGGAAACAGGGGAACCGCGAACACCGGGGAGCTGTTTTTT. Translating gives CASSGNRGTANTGELFF. V usage is TRBV7-9 and J usage is TRBJ2-2, with 7 bases matching TRBD1. CDR1 SEHNR and CDR2 FQNEAQ come from the germline V gene (reference sequence). The CDR3 totals 17 residues. Trimming took 5 bases from V and 0 from J; bases not matched to a gene: 9.